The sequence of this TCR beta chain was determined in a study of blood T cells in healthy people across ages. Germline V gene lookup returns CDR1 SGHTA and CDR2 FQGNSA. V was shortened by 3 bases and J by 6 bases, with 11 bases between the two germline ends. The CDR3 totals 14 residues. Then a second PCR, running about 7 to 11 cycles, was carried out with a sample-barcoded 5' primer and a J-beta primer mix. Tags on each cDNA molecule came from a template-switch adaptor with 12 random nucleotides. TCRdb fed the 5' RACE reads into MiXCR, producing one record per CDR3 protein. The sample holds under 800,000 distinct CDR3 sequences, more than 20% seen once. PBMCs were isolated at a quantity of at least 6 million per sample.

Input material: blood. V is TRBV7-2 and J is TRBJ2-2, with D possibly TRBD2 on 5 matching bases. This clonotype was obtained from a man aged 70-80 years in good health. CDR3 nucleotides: TGTGCCAGCAGCTTCGGACTCCTGCCCGGGGAGCTGTTTTTT. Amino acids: CASSFGLLPGELFF.